This TCR beta chain was documented in a study of technical replicates of blood from a handful of donors. The data were produced by immunoSEQ multiplex PCR, yet TCRdb's version contains in-frame clones alone and is incomplete. The sample yields about 59,000 clones, 93% seen once. J gave up 5 bases and V 4 bases, and 5 bases lay outside the gene matches. The CDR3 extends over 13 amino acids. Germline-derived CDR1 and CDR2 are SGHRS and YFSETQ. V usage is TRBV5-1 and J usage is TRBJ2-5, with 7 bases fitting TRBD2. Sequencing was done on a sample of PBMCs. The receptor's source is a human donor in good health. Some clones in this sample may be carry-over from other donors' samples. The CDR3 spells CASSRTREETQYF. In DNA, the CDR3 is TGCGCCAGCAGCCGGACTAGAGAGGAGACCCAGTACTTC.